The present T cell receptor (beta chain) was sequenced within a study of cytomegalovirus exposure and HLA in healthy donors (dated by TCRdb to the late 2010s). Regarding the study in general: An earlier analysis of 587 of the donors reported approximately 300 Gb of sequence data and around 120 million unique TCR beta sequences from roughly 180 million T cells. Of the roughly 420 genotyped donors, less than 85% were placed in the genetic ancestry cluster associated with self-reported Caucasian donors. Because of strong linkage in the cohort, four or five DR-DQ haplotypes were treated as single units for association and clustering. An early release that covered roughly 600 HLA-typed donors contained approximately 300 gigabases of sequencing data and tens of millions of unique TCR sequences. A separate validation cohort of over a hundred different subjects was used in addition to the approximately 640-subject first cohort. Across about 370 genotyped donors of the cohort, an average of about 200,000 unique TCR beta nucleotide sequences per donor were sequenced, and approximately 19% of those sequences were non-productive. Alongside the repertoire data, information on donor age, sex, ethnicity and CMV serostatus was compiled. An earlier analysis of fewer than 750 of the donors used high-throughput TCR beta sequencing to judge whether each TCR beta V gene segment behaved as functional or pseudogenic. A later genetic analysis used genome-wide SNP genotypes for about three fifths of the 666 donors, treating that subset as a discovery cohort. To predict cytomegalovirus infection status, the study combined high-throughput TCR immunosequencing, statistical association of individual TCRs with disease status, and machine learning. Rather than using new phenotypic data, the later analysis identified candidate immune exposures from TCR beta sequences and from how often those sequences occurred across donors. The study used immunosequencing to profile the T cell repertoires of 600 to 850 subjects and linked those repertoires to cytomegalovirus serostatus. The study aimed to test whether signatures of past pathogen exposure could be identified by cataloging public T cell receptors. Both class I and class II loci were covered by HLA typing, at four-digit resolution. Every repertoire in the discovery cohort had been generated on one and the same sequencing platform. The number of typed donors differed by locus: roughly 629-640 for A, B, C, DRB1 and DQB1; 522 for DQA1; 606 for DPA1; and about 450 for DPB1. A later analysis re-analyzed previously published TCR beta repertoires from 600 to 850 donors and added high-resolution HLA genotyping to study TCR occurrence patterns.

The library was obtained by the immunoSEQ multiplex PCR assay. For the multiplex PCR, a mixture combining 60 forward primers for TCR Vbeta segments and 13 reverse primers for TCR Jbeta segments was used. A multiplex PCR assay on genomic DNA amplified the CDR3 region of rearranged TCR beta genes. Amplified TCR beta libraries were sequenced as 87-base-pair reads on the Illumina HiSeq System. From the authors' description of their analysis: Across the 500 to 700 repertoires, a later analysis counted roughly 77 million unique TCR beta chains, about 10 million of which were shared by at least two donors. Raw reads were error-corrected and collapsed into unique sequences with a nearest-neighbor algorithm that merged closely related sequences to remove PCR and sequencing errors. CDR3 sequences were aligned to IMGT reference sequences to assign V, D and J gene segments. For a sequence to be retained, a match of at least six nucleotides to both a V gene segment and a J gene segment was required. Rearrangements were classified as productive when the CDR3 lacked stop codons and remained in frame with V and J, and all other rearrangements were classified as non-productive. Following IMGT convention, CDR3 was defined as the stretch from the second conserved V-encoded cysteine to the conserved J-encoded phenylalanine. Sequences without an unambiguous match to a single V gene segment were excluded from the earlier analysis of almost 600 of the donors. An earlier analysis of about 590 of the donors classified V segments as functional when productive rearrangements were above 56.7% and as segregating when the standard deviation between donors was above 5%. A statistical classification framework was developed to diagnose cytomegalovirus status using the catalog of TCR beta chain sequences. In a later analysis, TCR nucleotide sequences were compared against IMGT/GENE-DB human TR gene sequences so that V and J genes could be assigned. Using the TCRdist pipeline, a later analysis assigned CDR3 sequences along with most-parsimonious VDJ recombination scenarios. In a later analysis, every TCR beta chain was defined by the combination of its CDR3 amino acid sequence and its V-gene family, and reads without a unique V-gene family were dropped. In a later analysis, nearly 600 highly shared, low-generation-probability nucleotide sequences were removed to address suspected cross-contamination and a sequencing artifact. A later analysis calculated a clonal expansion index for each public chain from normalized within-repertoire ranks of inferred template counts. In a later analysis, generation probabilities were computed with a VDJ recombination model fitted to out-of-frame rearrangements, and the resulting probabilities were checked against IGoR. A later analysis scored TCR-TCR, TCR-HLA and TCR-CMV co-occurrence with hypergeometric tests, applying a repertoire-size bias correction to TCR pairs. In a later analysis, false discovery rates were estimated by permuting HLA or CMV assignments 20 times. In a later analysis, co-occurring TCRs were grouped with DBSCAN, and TCRdist sequence similarity was added when clustering was performed within HLA-allele-positive subsets. For co-occurrence clustering, repertoires with fewer than 30,000 or more than 120,000 public chains were excluded, along with about five repertoires with anomalous nucleotide sharing. TCRdb's version of the immuneACCESS table is confined to in-frame rearrangements and falls short of the full clone set. An unresolved V gene accounts for under half of the shortfall where checked; the remainder is of unknown origin. V, J and clone size reflect that table, while D and trimming were determined from the DNA. For this sample the table gives 150,000 or so clones, of which about three quarters were detected only once. Of the sample, 3% to 3.5% falls within the top ten clones.

What the authors observed across the whole study: The only immune exposure information available for the cohort was CMV serostatus. The sequencing pipeline was judged likely to have produced a cluster of highly shared sequence variants as a technical artifact. Most CMV-associated TCR beta chains appeared to be HLA-restricted in a later analysis, and the HLA associations seemed to be driven largely by CMV exposure. The cohort was sequenced for TCR beta chains only, and without alpha or paired-chain data the features that could be detected were limited. Broadly in line with IMGT annotations, most TCR beta V segments showed up in productive rearrangements about 87% or about 30% of the time in an earlier analysis of 450 to 750 of the donors. A further reported finding was that TCR beta sequences accurately predicted the HLA-A and HLA-B alleles for most subjects in the first cohort. At a false discovery rate of 0.05, a later analysis linked 16,000 or so TCR beta sequences to specific HLA alleles. Three of the identified cytomegalovirus-associated TCR beta chains were confirmed in vitro to be specific for cytomegalovirus antigens. The study gave a list of some 150 TCR beta chains associated with cytomegalovirus. Linkage disequilibrium might explain the correlated functional status among segregating V segments, but an unknown experimental factor could not be ruled out. A later analysis reported that several top co-occurrence clusters appeared linked to parvovirus B19, influenza, CMV and Epstein-Barr virus. The authors suggested that the approach could potentially be generalized to other disease states and immunological phenotypes. According to a later analysis, TCR association rates differed among HLA loci, with DRB1 alleles showing the most associated TCRs and HLA-C alleles showing the fewest. Most TCR sequences were observed very rarely across donors, whereas some public TCRs were present in many individuals. Compared with equally common non-associated chains, HLA-associated TCR beta chains in a later analysis were more clonally expanded and had lower generation probabilities. Because the 87-base-pair reads could not distinguish some IMGT-functional V segments, including TRBV6-2 and TRBV6-3, those segments were excluded. When HLA alleles, especially DR and DQ, strongly co-occurred, attributing TCR associations to individual alleles was difficult. Cytomegalovirus status was reported to be diagnosed by the classifier with high specificity and sensitivity in both the original and validation cohorts. In a later genetic analysis, fewer N-insertions in productive TCRs were reported among donors in an Asian-associated ancestry cluster than the roughly 640-donor mean. An association between a missense DCLRE1C variant and V-gene and J-gene trimming of TCR beta chains was found in a later genetic analysis and replicated in an independent cohort. Because HLA typing was missing for some donors at each locus, association tests included only the typed subset. The earlier analysis of approximately 540 of the donors excluded some 15 rarely observed V segments, including chromosome 9 orphons, because counts were too low. Presence/absence analyses assumed roughly uniform sequencing depth across donors, an assumption that may not hold.

CDR1 and CDR2, looked up from the germline V gene, are SGHVS and FNYEAQ. The CDR3 sequence holds 15 residues, the cysteine and phenylalanine included. Only the CDR3 DNA stays, 45 bases, in frame from base 1. V loses 1 base of germline sequence and J loses 7 bases, and the interval between the two ends is 13 bases. The cohort comprised 670 or so healthy bone marrow donors. At the time of sampling, every cohort member was nominally healthy, though immune exposures that went unrecorded were likely present. The donor tested CMV seronegative and was one of the 352 seronegative cohort members. A peripheral blood sample was provided by each donor, and peripheral blood mononuclear cells were used for TCR beta sequencing. Genomic DNA extraction from the blood cell samples was performed with the Qiagen DNeasy Blood Extraction Kit. A word on this clone: Its antigen specificity is not known. Per-nucleotide qualities are absent, and no much larger clonotype sits a single base away.

Specimen: PBMCs. The chain employs TRBV7-6 and TRBJ2-2; the D gene is perhaps TRBD2, on 5 matching bases. This receptor was taken from a middle-aged woman in good health and CMV-seronegative. The CDR3 region: CASSLGRGRDGELFF. Read as DNA, the sequence is TGTGCCAGCAGCTTAGGCCGGGGAAGAGACGGGGAGCTGTTTTTT.